A single T cell receptor beta chain is shown here with its context. Antigen: not known. This entry comes from a study of T cells expressing NK-cell markers. Overall study findings and caveats: Of the CD8+ T cell pool in 5 to 7 donors, roughly 1.0-8% was accounted for by dominant NKG2C+ clonotypes. HCMV specificity of the expanded NKG2C+ T cell clones stayed unclear.

Generation of TCR beta cDNA was performed by 5'RACE template switching incorporating UMIs. TCRdb reworked the 5' RACE reads into one entry per CDR3 protein, no DNA. This repertoire includes around 380,000 distinct CDR3 sequences. The clonotype was recovered from a woman aged 45-60 years in good health. Sequencing used blood T cells: a sorted CD56 or NKG2C T cell subset, CD4+ or CD8+ T cells, or bulk PBMC T cells (not recorded which).

The CDR3 here is CASRTLNLVTGELFF. The chain links TRBV27 to TRBJ2-2. The CDR3 is made up of 15 amino acids. Germline lookup yields CDR1 MNHEY and CDR2 SMNVEV (reference sequence).